The 15 T cell receptor beta chains reported below all come from one sample, sequenced in a study of Ad26.COV2.S vaccination and SARS-CoV-2 variants. Sample treatment: approximately 18 received Ad26.COV2.S at low or high dose, single or two shots; roughly five received placebo; per-sample allocation not given. Sampling took place 63 days after the first vaccine or placebo injection. Sequencing was performed with immunoSEQ multiplex PCR; in TCRdb, only in-frame clones are kept and a portion is missing. The table lists hundreds of thousands of clones, 80% to 90% of them singletons. The sample here was peripheral blood, taken in a trial of Ad26.COV2.S vaccine versus placebo. The receptors were sampled from a person aged 18-60 years who received the Ad26.COV2.S COVID-19 vaccine or a placebo.

DNA of the CDR3: TGTGCCACCAGTGATCACAACGGGTTAAATGGCTACACCTTC. Protein product: CATSDHNGLNGYTF. The J gene is TRBJ1-2, the V gene TRBV24-1; D gene ambiguous. This CDR3 contains 14 residues. Trimming took 3 bases from V and 6 from J, leaving 13 bases between them. Germline V CDR1 and CDR2: KGHDR, SFDVKD.

This clone was observed once. The V call is TRBV30, the J call TRBJ1-4; tentative D call: TRBD1 (6 bases). The CDR3 spans 13 residues. Trimming removed 7 bases from V and 6 bases from J, with 15 bases in between. The V gene's germline CDR1 is GTSNPN and CDR2 SVGIG (reference sequence). This chain's CDR3 is CASSGGLDEKLFF. In nucleotides, the CDR3 is TGTGCCTCCTCTGGGGGGCTGGATGAAAAACTGTTTTTT.

The chain recombines TRBV14 with TRBJ2-1; D remains ambiguous. The CDR3 sequence is 16 residues long. The germline CDR1 and CDR2 sequences are SGHDN and FVKESK. Trimming cost V 1 base and J 0 bases, with 10 bases left between them. CDR3 protein: CASSQVPQSSYNEQFF. In DNA, the CDR3 is TGTGCCAGCAGCCAAGTACCACAGAGCTCCTACAATGAGCAGTTCTTC.

The genes are TRBV27 and TRBJ2-1, with 8 positions matching TRBD2. J gave up 4 bases and V 6 bases, and 17 bases lay outside the gene matches. The CDR3 consists of 18 residues. CDR1 is MNHEY, CDR2 SMNVEV, per germline (reference sequence). The DNA of the CDR3 is TGTGCCAGCAGCCCCACGGGGGGGATCGGGTTAGTATACAATGAGCAGTTCTTC. Its translation: CASSPTGGIGLVYNEQFF.

This chain links TRBV3-1 (or the pseudogene TRBV3-2) with TRBJ1-4; D perhaps matches TRBD1 (6 bases). CDR1 and CDR2 (germline): LGHDT, YNNKEL (reference sequence). The CDR3 totals 13 residues. Between the trimmed V and J ends, which lost 4 bases and 7 bases, there was a span of 10 bases. CDR3 sequence: CASSLTGGEKLFF. As DNA, the CDR3 is TGTGCCAGCAGCCTGACAGGAGGTGAAAAACTGTTTTTT.

This chain joins TRBV6-6 and TRBJ2-5, with 12 bases identical to TRBD2. CDR3 length equals 15 residues. With 5 bases clipped from V and 2 bases from J, the junction kept 3 bases outside the gene matches. CDR1 and CDR2 from the germline V gene are MNHNY and SVGAGI (reference sequence). For the CDR3, the DNA is TGTGCCAGCAGTCGACTAGCGGGAGTTCAAGAGACCCAGTACTTC. This translates into CASSRLAGVQETQYF.

The chain carries TRBV3-1 (or the pseudogene TRBV3-2) and TRBJ1-4; D is possibly TRBD1 (5 bases). The length of the CDR3 is 16 residues. V gave up 0 bases and J gave up 7 bases, with 15 bases separating them. Germline CDR1 and CDR2: LGHDT and YNNKEL (reference sequence). The CDR3 protein is CASSQEGAGTGEKLFF. The CDR3 nucleotides read TGTGCCAGCAGCCAAGAAGGTGCCGGGACCGGTGAAAAACTGTTTTTT.

The genes are TRBV25-1 and TRBJ2-3, with 8 positions matching TRBD1. V was pared by 6 bases and J by 4 bases, with 3 bases of the junction left unmatched. Germline V lookup: CDR1 MGHDK, CDR2 SYGVNS. The CDR3 loop spans 13 amino acids. CDR3: CASRGQGADTQYF. The CDR3 bases are TGTGCCAGCAGAGGACAGGGCGCAGATACGCAGTATTTT.

CDR3 protein: CASSEGTGGRHSPLHF. In DNA, the CDR3 is TGTGCCAGCAGTGAAGGGACAGGGGGCAGGCATTCACCCCTCCACTTT. The chain uses TRBV25-1 and TRBJ1-6, with 12 bases aligning to TRBD1. Germline values: CDR1 MGHDK, CDR2 SYGVNS. The CDR3 is made up of 16 amino acids. V was clipped by 2 bases and J by 8 bases; unmatched bases: 4.

This clone was observed a few times. The rearrangement joins TRBV4-2 to TRBJ2-7; TRBD2 agrees at 7 bases. The junction had 8 bases not matched to a gene; V was cut back by 3 bases and J by 3 bases. CDR1 and CDR2 (germline): LGHNA, YNFKEQ. This CDR3 spans 15 amino acids. The DNA for the CDR3 is TGTGCCAGCAGCCACGATCTAGCGGCGTTCTACGAGCAGTACTTC. It is translated as CASSHDLAAFYEQYF.

The chain has TRBV11-2 and TRBJ2-4; 8 bases are shared with TRBD2. The CDR3 consists of 14 residues. V lost 0 bases to trimming and J lost 16 bases; unmatched junction nucleotides: 11. Germline lookup yields CDR1 SGHAT and CDR2 FQNNGV. The CDR3 nucleotides read TGTGCCAGCAGCTTAGACTCAACTAGCGGCGGCCCCTACTTC. Protein product: CASSLDSTSGGPYF.

The chain has TRBV18 and TRBJ1-1; 7 positions match TRBD1. This CDR3 contains 15 residues. The germline V gene encodes CDR1 KGHSH and CDR2 LQKENI. The J segment lost 1 base and the V segment lost 1 base, leaving 3 bases of the junction unmatched. As DNA, the CDR3 is TGTGCCAGCTCACCACGAGGACAGGCGAACACTGAAGCTTTCTTT. Encoded protein: CASSPRGQANTEAFF.

The V call is TRBV7-9, the J call TRBJ2-7, with TRBD1 matching over 7 bases. CDR1 SEHNR and CDR2 FQNEAQ come from the germline V gene (reference sequence). The length of the CDR3 is 13 residues. After removal of 1 base from V and 7 bases from J, the junction contained 4 bases not matched to a gene. CDR3: CASSLELQGEQYF. The DNA of the CDR3 is TGTGCCAGCAGCTTAGAATTACAGGGGGAGCAGTACTTC.

The sample holds a few counts of this clone. The chain is built from TRBV10-3 and TRBJ1-5, with no clear D. CDR1 and CDR2 from the germline V gene are ENHRY and SYGVKD. The ends were cut back, 3 bases at V and 3 bases at J, with 6 bases in the middle. CDR3 length: 13 amino acids. CDR3 sequence reads: CAISDRDNQPQHF. The CDR3 DNA follows: TGTGCCATCAGTGACCGAGACAATCAGCCCCAGCATTTT.

V usage is TRBV6-5 and J usage is TRBJ1-1; 7 positions match TRBD1. The V and J ends lost 1 base and 1 base, in that order; junction bases with no gene match: 3. From germline, CDR1 is MNHEY and CDR2 SVGAGI. The CDR3 spans 15 residues. DNA for the CDR3: TGTGCCAGCAGTTACTACACAGGGGAGAACACTGAAGCTTTCTTT. Translating gives CASSYYTGENTEAFF.